This T cell receptor (beta chain) was obtained from a study of T cell responses to AZD1222 COVID-19 vaccine. The germline V gene encodes CDR1 MDHEN and CDR2 SYDVKM. V lost 11 bases and J lost 2; bases outside the gene matches: 9. The CDR3 contains 13 residues. TCRdb's table, derived via immunoSEQ multiplex PCR, lists solely in-frame clones and lacks some. The sample includes approximately 220,000 clones, more than 85% of them seen just once. V is TRBV28 and J is TRBJ2-7; the match to TRBD1 covers 7 bases. This receptor was identified in an adult in good health. Sequencing was performed on peripheral blood, taken on day 0 of MenACWY control vaccination. The CDR3 nucleotides are TGTGCCTCGGCGCTTGGACAGGCCTACGAGCAGTACTTC. Amino acids: CASALGQAYEQYF. Complete variable domain (other parts from reference TRBV28 and TRBJ2-7): DVKVTQSSRYLVKRTGEKVFLECVQDMDHENMFWYRQDPGLGLRLIYFSYDVKMKEKGDIPEGYSVSREKKERFSLILESASTNQTSMYLCASALGQAYEQYFGPGTRLTVT.